The 8 T cell receptor beta chains given below trace back to one sample, sequenced in a study of shared clonotypes between healthy human individuals. Clones were read by immunoSEQ multiplex PCR, and TCRdb kept only the in-frame ones, dropping some. The sample shows roughly 2.6 million clones, approximately 92% of them seen only once. Material: naive CD4+ T cells sorted from blood. The subset denotes: CD45RA+ positively selected. These receptors originate from a man younger than 35 in good health.

The rearrangement links TRBV7-2 to TRBJ1-1; 7 positions match TRBD1. Germline lookup yields CDR1 SGHTA and CDR2 FQGNSA. The CDR3 is 13 amino acids. V shed 7 bases and J 4 bases; nucleotides not matched to a gene: 6. The chain's CDR3 is CASKIDRVTEAFF. CDR3 sequence (DNA): TGTGCCAGCAAGATCGACAGGGTCACTGAAGCTTTCTTT. Together with reference TRBV7-2 and TRBJ1-1, the CDR3 gives the full variable domain: GAGVSQSPSNKVTEKGKDVELRCDPISGHTALYWYRQSLGQGLEFLIYFQGNSAPDKSGLPSDRFSAERTGGSVSTLTIQRTQQEDSAVYLCASKIDRVTEAFFGQGTRLTVV.

This sequence joins TRBV30 and TRBJ2-1, with 9 positions matching TRBD2. The germline gives CDR1 GTSNPN, CDR2 SVGIG (reference sequence). This CDR3 is 14 amino acids long. J was trimmed by 7 bases and V by 0 bases; bases with no gene match: 4. The CDR3 loop is CAWSVAGGKNEQFF. The CDR3 coding sequence is TGTGCCTGGAGTGTAGCGGGAGGCAAAAATGAGCAGTTCTTC. The whole variable domain, remainder taken from reference TRBV30 and TRBJ2-1, is SQTIHQWPATLVQPVGSPLSLECTVEGTSNPNLYWYRQAAGRGLQLLFYSVGIGQISSEVPQNLSASRPQDRQFILSSKKLLLSDSGFYLCAWSVAGGKNEQFFGPGTRLTVL.

The J gene is TRBJ2-7, the V gene TRBV7-9; TRBD2 matches 9 bases. Germline values: CDR1 SEHNR, CDR2 FQNEAQ (reference sequence). J lost 4 bases, V lost 5 bases, and 18 bases had no gene match. CDR3 size: 18 residues. The DNA of the CDR3 is TGTGCCAGCAGCCGAACCGGGACTAGCAAGGACTTGGGGTACGAGCAGTACTTC. It encodes CASSRTGTSKDLGYEQYF.

The V call is TRBV14, the J call TRBJ1-2; D might be TRBD1 (5 bases). Trimming cost V 1 base and J 6 bases, with 9 bases left between them. CDR3 length: 13 residues. Germline CDR1 SGHDN, CDR2 FVKESK. CDR3 nucleotide sequence: TGTGCCAGCAGCCAAGGGACAAGAAATGGCTACACCTTC. Translation gives CASSQGTRNGYTF.

Concerning this clone itself: Other nucleotide sequences in the sample specify the same CDR3. V and J are TRBV19 and TRBJ1-1; D not certain. Trimming stripped 3 bases from V and 1 base from J, with 6 bases between. CDR3 length: 13 amino acids. The germline V gene has CDR1 LNHDA and CDR2 SQIVND (reference sequence). CDR3 sequence reads: CASSITANTEAFF. CDR3 in DNA: TGTGCCAGTAGTATTACAGCGAACACTGAAGCTTTCTTT.

This chain joins TRBV19 and TRBJ2-4; D may be TRBD1 (5 bases). Germline CDR1 reads LNHDA; CDR2 reads SQIVND (reference sequence). Trimming removed 6 bases at V and 13 bases at J, with 22 bases between. CDR3 length equals 14 residues. CDR3 sequence (DNA): TGTGCCAGTAGGACAGCCGATTCTCCGGTCCTGCAGTACTTC. This sequence encodes CASRTADSPVLQYF.

The rearrangement links TRBV28 to TRBJ2-7; tentatively, D is TRBD1 (5 bases). This CDR3 has 15 amino acids. Germline V lookup: CDR1 MDHEN, CDR2 SYDVKM. The germline V and J ends were trimmed by 1 base and 5 bases, with 15 bases remaining between them. The CDR3 bases are TGTGCCAGCAGTTTATCCCCCTCCGCAGGGAACGAGCAGTACTTC. Amino acids: CASSLSPSAGNEQYF.

The chain employs TRBV2 and TRBJ2-3; no firm D call. Germline CDR1 is SNHLY and CDR2 is FYNNEI. The germline V and J ends were trimmed by 11 bases and 5 bases, with 11 bases remaining between them. The CDR3 sequence is 11 residues long. This CDR3 is CASVMVDTQYF. CDR3 nucleotides: TGTGCCTCCGTTATGGTAGATACGCAGTATTTT.